This TCR beta chain was captured by sequencing in a study of T-cell reconstitution after alpha-beta-depleted transplantation in children. This clonotype has ten or more counts. Its cognate antigen is unknown. Findings and limits, study-wide: T-cell numbers and diversity, one year after transplant, stemmed largely from T cells that were newly produced. There were some patients whose high TCRbeta diversity at day 60 came from surviving recipient T cells and thymic progenitors.

Per germline, CDR1 MNHEY and CDR2 SVGEGT. The CDR3 loop spans 14 amino acids. The ends were cut back, 2 bases at V and 1 base at J, with 8 bases in the middle. Unique molecular identifiers were used in preparing the TCRbeta library. TCRdb used MiXCR to reprocess the PCR reads, holding one entry per CDR3 protein. The table includes 400,000 to 550,000 distinct CDR3 sequences, over 9.5% detected once. The clonotype was recovered from a child aged 2-15 years with inherited bone marrow failure, due to receive a stem cell transplant. The rearrangement uses TRBV6-2 or TRBV6-3 and TRBJ2-5; no definite D call. Sequenced material: PBMCs, taken before TCRalphabeta/CD19-depleted stem cell transplant. The CDR3 spells CASSYATTQETQYF. The CDR3 nucleotides read TGTGCCAGCAGTTACGCGACAACCCAAGAGACCCAGTACTTC.